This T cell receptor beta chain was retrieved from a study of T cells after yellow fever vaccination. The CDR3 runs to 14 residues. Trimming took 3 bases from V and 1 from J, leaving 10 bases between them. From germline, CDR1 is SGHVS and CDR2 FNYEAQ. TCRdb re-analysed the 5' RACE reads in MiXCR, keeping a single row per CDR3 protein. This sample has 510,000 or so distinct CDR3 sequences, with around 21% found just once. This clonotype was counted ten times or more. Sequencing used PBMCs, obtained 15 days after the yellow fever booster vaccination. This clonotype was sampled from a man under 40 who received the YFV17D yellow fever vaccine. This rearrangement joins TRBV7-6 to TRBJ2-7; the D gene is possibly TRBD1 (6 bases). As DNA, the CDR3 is TGTGCCAGCAGCTTTTCAGGGGATTCCTACGAGCAGTACTTC. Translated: CASSFSGDSYEQYF.